The 15 T cell receptor beta chains given below trace back to one sample, sequenced in a study of T cells after yellow fever vaccination. TCRdb processed the 5' RACE reads anew with MiXCR; each CDR3 protein has one entry. The data hold hundreds of thousands of distinct CDR3 sequences, with over 3.5% observed a single time. The sequences come from PBMCs, collected 5 days after the yellow fever booster vaccination. The origin of the receptors is a man between 18 and 29 years old who received the YFV17D yellow fever vaccine.

The chain carries TRBV6-5 and TRBJ1-5; the D gene is possibly TRBD1 (5 bases). Per germline, CDR1 MNHEY and CDR2 SVGAGI. This CDR3 contains 15 residues. Trimming shortened V by 6 bases and J by 0 bases, and 12 bases separated the two germline ends. CDR3 region: CASRPKGFSNQPQHF. CDR3 DNA sequence: TGTGCCAGCAGACCTAAGGGGTTTAGCAATCAGCCCCAGCATTTT.

The table lists this clonotype with a few counts. The chain uses TRBV11-2 and TRBJ2-5; D ambiguous. Trimming stripped 6 bases from V and 0 bases from J, with 5 bases between. The CDR3 runs 12 residues. Germline V gene lookup returns CDR1 SGHAT and CDR2 FQNNGV. As DNA, the CDR3 is TGTGCCAGCAGTATAAACCAAGAGACCCAGTACTTC. Protein: CASSINQETQYF.

The V call is TRBV7-8, the J call TRBJ2-1; a possible D gene is TRBD1 (5 bases). The CDR3 is 14 residues long. With 1 base removed from V and 7 bases from J, the gap between germline ends came to 11 bases. Germline V gene data show CDR1 as SGHVS and CDR2 as FQNEAQ. CDR3 protein: CASSLDTGGNEQFF. The CDR3 DNA is TGTGCCAGCAGCTTAGATACAGGTGGGAATGAGCAGTTCTTC.

This clonotype has a handful of counts. This chain uses TRBV14 with TRBJ2-3; a possible D gene is TRBD2 (7 bases). CDR3 length equals 14 residues. Deletions cut 1 base from V and 4 bases from J, with 9 bases between. Germline assignment: CDR1 SGHDN and CDR2 FVKESK. Written as DNA, the CDR3 is TGTGCCAGCAGCCAAGGAGGGGGGGCAGATACGCAGTATTTT. Protein product: CASSQGGGADTQYF.

In this sample, this clonotype turned up many times. This sequence joins TRBV5-5 and TRBJ1-1; 10 bases map to TRBD1. The germline V gene encodes CDR1 SGHKS and CDR2 YYEKEE (reference sequence). The CDR3 length is 14 residues. The V gene end was trimmed by 7 bases and the J gene end by 2 bases; junction bases not matched to a gene: 5. This CDR3 is CASRDRGGNTEAFF. For the CDR3, the DNA is TGTGCCAGCCGGGACAGGGGAGGTAACACTGAAGCTTTCTTT.

This clonotype has a handful of counts. The chain recombines TRBV10-3 with TRBJ1-2, with a possible D match to TRBD1 (5 bases). Germline V lookup: CDR1 ENHRY, CDR2 SYGVKD. The CDR3 is made up of 17 amino acids. V lost 3 bases, J lost 2 bases, and 19 bases lay in between. This CDR3 reads CAISDRLGTVVNYGYTF. CDR3 in DNA: TGTGCCATCAGTGACCGACTCGGGACGGTCGTCAACTATGGCTACACCTTC.

In its sample, this clonotype was seen a few times. This chain joins TRBV12-3 or TRBV12-4 and TRBJ2-6, with D perhaps being TRBD1 or TRBD2 (6 bases each). This CDR3 comprises 20 residues. V was trimmed by 7 bases and J by 2 bases, leaving 27 bases between them. The CDR3 region has the DNA TGTGCCAGCATCCCCCGGTGGGGGGCGCGAGGCACTCCTGGGGCCAACGTCCTGACTTTC. Protein: CASIPRWGARGTPGANVLTF.

This clonotype turned up a few times. The V call is TRBV7-2, the J call TRBJ1-2; a weak D match, TRBD1 (5 bases). Germline loops: CDR1 SGHTA, CDR2 FQGNSA. V lost 5 bases, J lost 5 bases, and 21 bases lay in between. The CDR3 sequence is 16 residues long. The CDR3 region has the DNA TGTGCCAGCAGCGACCGGGCGAGAGGGGAGATATATGGCTACACCTTC. Protein product: CASSDRARGEIYGYTF.

This clonotype was detected ten times or more. Here the CDR3 reads CASSLSGTGDYEQYF. CDR3 nucleotides: TGCGCCAGCAGCCTTTCCGGGACGGGAGACTACGAGCAGTACTTC. The chain combines TRBV4-1 with TRBJ2-7, with D tentatively TRBD2 (6 bases). The CDR3 extends over 15 amino acids. Germline V gene sequence: CDR1 MGHRA, CDR2 YSYEKL. V gave up 4 bases and J gave up 3 bases, with 16 bases separating them.

This clonotype has a count of ten or more. The chain uses TRBV12-3 or TRBV12-4 and TRBJ1-5, with D unclear. Trimming took 1 base from V and 2 from J, leaving 12 bases between them. CDR3 length equals 16 residues. The CDR3 here is CASSLGGEVGNQPQHF. The CDR3 nucleotides read TGTGCCAGCAGTTTAGGCGGGGAGGTTGGCAATCAGCCCCAGCATTTT.

This clonotype came up a few times. This chain connects TRBV10-3 to TRBJ2-7; D is uncertain. V was clipped by 2 bases and J by 2 bases, with 13 bases between them. Per germline, CDR1 ENHRY and CDR2 SYGVKD. CDR3 size: 15 residues. CDR3 protein: CAISESTGSTYEQYF. For the CDR3, the DNA is TGTGCCATCAGTGAGAGCACGGGCTCGACCTACGAGCAGTACTTC.

The sample holds a few counts of this clonotype. V usage is TRBV15 and J usage is TRBJ2-2, with TRBD2 matching over 9 bases. The CDR3 spans 17 residues. V trimming: 5 bases; J trimming: 4 bases; junction bases outside the gene matches: 11. Germline lookup yields CDR1 LNHNV and CDR2 YYDKDF (reference sequence). DNA of the CDR3: TGTGCCACCAGCTTGCGTGGCGGGGGGGCAGGCACCGGGGAGCTGTTTTTT. It yields the protein CATSLRGGGAGTGELFF.

In this sample, this clonotype turned up a few times. The chain has TRBV9 and TRBJ2-5, with D possibly being TRBD2 (6 bases). Germline CDR1 reads SGDLS; CDR2 reads YYNGEE. V was clipped by 3 bases and J by 5 bases, with 17 bases between them. The CDR3 length is 15 residues. Written as DNA, the CDR3 is TGTGCCAGCAGCGCTCTAGCGAGCCCCGGGGAGACCCAGTACTTC. Translated: CASSALASPGETQYF. The whole variable domain, remainder taken from reference TRBV9 and TRBJ2-5, is DSGVTQTPKHLITATGQRVTLRCSPRSGDLSVYWYQQSLDQGLQFLIQYYNGEERAKGNILERFSAQQFPDLHSELNLSSLELGDSALYFCASSALASPGETQYFGPGTRLLVL.

The table lists this clonotype with many counts. V and J are TRBV12-5 and TRBJ2-7; D call uncertain. The CDR3 covers 12 residues. Germline CDR1 and CDR2: LGHNT and FRNRAP. V was trimmed by 1 base and J by 4 bases, leaving 5 bases between them. The CDR3 reads CASGLGSYEQYF. The CDR3 DNA reads TGTGCTAGTGGTTTGGGATCTTACGAGCAGTACTTC.

The chain employs TRBV9 and TRBJ2-5, with D possibly being TRBD2 (6 bases). V was pared by 0 bases and J by 5 bases, with 26 bases between. Germline V gene lookup returns CDR1 SGDLS and CDR2 YYNGEE. This CDR3 has 19 amino acids. The CDR3 DNA reads as TGTGCCAGCAGCGTAGACGGGAGATCGGGACGGTTGAAGTGGGAGACCCAGTACTTC. Encoded protein: CASSVDGRSGRLKWETQYF.